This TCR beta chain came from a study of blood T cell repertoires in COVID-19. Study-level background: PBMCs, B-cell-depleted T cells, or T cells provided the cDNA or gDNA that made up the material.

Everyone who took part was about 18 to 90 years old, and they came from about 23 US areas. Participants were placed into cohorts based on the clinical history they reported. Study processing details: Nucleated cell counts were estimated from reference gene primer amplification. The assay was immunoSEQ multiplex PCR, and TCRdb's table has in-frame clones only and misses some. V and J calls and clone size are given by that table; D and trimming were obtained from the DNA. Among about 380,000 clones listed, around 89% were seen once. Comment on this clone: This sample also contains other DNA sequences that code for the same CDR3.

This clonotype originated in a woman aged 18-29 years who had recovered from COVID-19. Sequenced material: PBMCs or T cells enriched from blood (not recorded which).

The CDR3 is CASSLGAGAFSYEQYF. CDR3 DNA sequence: TGCGCCAGCAGCTTGGGAGCAGGGGCGTTCTCCTACGAGCAGTACTTC. The chain combines TRBV5-1 with TRBJ2-7; D may be TRBD1 (6 bases). Germline V gene data show CDR1 as SGHRS and CDR2 as YFSETQ. Trimming removed 0 bases at V and 0 bases at J, with 13 bases between. This CDR3 is built from 16 residues.